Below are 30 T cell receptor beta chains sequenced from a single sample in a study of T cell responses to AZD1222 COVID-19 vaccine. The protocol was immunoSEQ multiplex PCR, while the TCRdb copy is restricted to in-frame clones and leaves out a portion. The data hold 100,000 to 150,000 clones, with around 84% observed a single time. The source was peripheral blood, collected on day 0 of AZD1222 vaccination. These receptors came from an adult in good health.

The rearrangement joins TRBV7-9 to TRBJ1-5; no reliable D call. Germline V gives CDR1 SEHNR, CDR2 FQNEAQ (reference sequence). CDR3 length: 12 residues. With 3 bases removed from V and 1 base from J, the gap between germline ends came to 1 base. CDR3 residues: CASSLSNQPQHF. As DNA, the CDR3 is TGTGCCAGCAGCTTGAGCAATCAGCCCCAGCATTTT.

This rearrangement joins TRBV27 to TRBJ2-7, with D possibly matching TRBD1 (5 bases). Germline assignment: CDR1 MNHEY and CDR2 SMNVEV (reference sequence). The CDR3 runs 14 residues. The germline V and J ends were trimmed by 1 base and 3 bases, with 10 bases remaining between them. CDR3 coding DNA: TGTGCCAGCAGTTTATTTGGGCAGGGCTACGAGCAGTACTTC. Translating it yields CASSLFGQGYEQYF.

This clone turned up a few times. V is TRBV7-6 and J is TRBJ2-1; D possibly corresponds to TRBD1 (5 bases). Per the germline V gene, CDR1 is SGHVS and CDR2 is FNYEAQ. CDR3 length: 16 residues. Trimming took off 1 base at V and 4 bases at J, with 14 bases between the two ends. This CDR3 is CASSLGGIHGYNEQFF. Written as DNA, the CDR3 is TGTGCCAGCAGCTTAGGGGGCATACACGGGTACAATGAGCAGTTCTTC.

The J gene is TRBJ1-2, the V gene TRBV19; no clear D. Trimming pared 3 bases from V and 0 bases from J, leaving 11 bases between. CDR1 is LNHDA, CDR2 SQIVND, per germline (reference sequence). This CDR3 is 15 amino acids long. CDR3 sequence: CASSIYGAANYGYTF. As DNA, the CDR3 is TGTGCCAGTAGTATTTATGGTGCAGCTAACTATGGCTACACCTTC.

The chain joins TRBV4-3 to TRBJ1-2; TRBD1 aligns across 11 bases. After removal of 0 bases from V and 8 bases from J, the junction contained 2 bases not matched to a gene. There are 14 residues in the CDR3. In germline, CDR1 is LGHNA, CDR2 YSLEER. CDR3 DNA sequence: TGCGCCAGCAGCCAAGATAGGGACAGGGGGGGCTACACCTTC. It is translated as CASSQDRDRGGYTF.

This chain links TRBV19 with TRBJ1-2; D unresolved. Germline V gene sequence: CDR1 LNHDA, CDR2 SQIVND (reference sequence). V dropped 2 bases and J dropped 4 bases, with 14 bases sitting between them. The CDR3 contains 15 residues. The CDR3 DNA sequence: TGTGCCAGTAGTATAAGGCTCCGGGAGGGCTATGGCTACACCTTC. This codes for CASSIRLREGYGYTF.

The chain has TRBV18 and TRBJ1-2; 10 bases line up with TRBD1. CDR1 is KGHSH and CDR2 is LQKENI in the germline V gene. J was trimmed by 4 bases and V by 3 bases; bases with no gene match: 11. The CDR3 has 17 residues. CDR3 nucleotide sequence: TGTGCCAGCTCACCTCCGGGACAGGGGAACCGGGCCTATGGCTACACCTTC. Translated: CASSPPGQGNRAYGYTF.

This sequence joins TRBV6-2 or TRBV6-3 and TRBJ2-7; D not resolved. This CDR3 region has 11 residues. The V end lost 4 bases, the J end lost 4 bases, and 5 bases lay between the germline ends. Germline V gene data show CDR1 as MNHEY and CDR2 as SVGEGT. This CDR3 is CASSSTYEQYF. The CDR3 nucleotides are TGTGCCAGCAGTTCCACTTACGAGCAGTACTTC.

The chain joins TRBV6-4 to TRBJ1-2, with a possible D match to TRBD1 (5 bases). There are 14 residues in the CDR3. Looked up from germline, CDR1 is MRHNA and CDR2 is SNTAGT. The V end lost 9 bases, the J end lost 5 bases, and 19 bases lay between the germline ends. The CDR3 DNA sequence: TGTGCCAGTCAATCCAGGGTTGGTGCTTATGGCTACACCTTC. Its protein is CASQSRVGAYGYTF.

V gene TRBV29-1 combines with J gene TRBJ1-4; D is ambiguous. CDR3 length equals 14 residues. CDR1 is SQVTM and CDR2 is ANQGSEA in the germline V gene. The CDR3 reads CSPQTSDLREKLFF. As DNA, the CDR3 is TGCAGTCCACAGACTTCGGACCTGCGGGAAAAACTGTTTTTT.

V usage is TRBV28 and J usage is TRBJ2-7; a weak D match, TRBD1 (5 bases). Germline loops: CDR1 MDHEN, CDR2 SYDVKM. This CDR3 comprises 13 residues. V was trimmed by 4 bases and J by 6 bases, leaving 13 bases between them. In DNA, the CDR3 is TGTGCCAGCAGTTGGGCAGGGCGACGCGAGCAGTACTTC. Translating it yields CASSWAGRREQYF.

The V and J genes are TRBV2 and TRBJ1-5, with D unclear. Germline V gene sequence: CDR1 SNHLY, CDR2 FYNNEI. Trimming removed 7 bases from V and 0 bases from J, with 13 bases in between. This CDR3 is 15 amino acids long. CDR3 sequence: CASTKDLVSNQPQHF. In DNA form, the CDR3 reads TGTGCCAGCACCAAGGACCTAGTTAGCAATCAGCCCCAGCATTTT.

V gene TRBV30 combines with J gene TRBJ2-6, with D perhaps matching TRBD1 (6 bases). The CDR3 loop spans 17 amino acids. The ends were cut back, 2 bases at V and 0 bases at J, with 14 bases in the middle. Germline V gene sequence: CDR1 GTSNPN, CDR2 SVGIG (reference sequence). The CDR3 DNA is TGTGCCTGGAGTTTAGGCAGGGGTACCTCTGGGGCCAACGTCCTGACTTTC. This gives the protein CAWSLGRGTSGANVLTF.

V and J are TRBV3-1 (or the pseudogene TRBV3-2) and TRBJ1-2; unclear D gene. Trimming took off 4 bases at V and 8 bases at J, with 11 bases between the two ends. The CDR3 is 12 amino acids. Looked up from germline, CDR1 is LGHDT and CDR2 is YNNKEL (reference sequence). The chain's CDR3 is CASSLNVVGYTF. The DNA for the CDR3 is TGTGCCAGCAGCCTAAATGTCGTCGGCTACACCTTC.

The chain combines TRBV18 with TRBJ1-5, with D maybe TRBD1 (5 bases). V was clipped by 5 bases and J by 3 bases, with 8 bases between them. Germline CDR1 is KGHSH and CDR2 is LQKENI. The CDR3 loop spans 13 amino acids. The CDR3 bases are TGTGCCAGCTCAAGGGACCCCAATCAGCCCCAGCATTTT. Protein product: CASSRDPNQPQHF.

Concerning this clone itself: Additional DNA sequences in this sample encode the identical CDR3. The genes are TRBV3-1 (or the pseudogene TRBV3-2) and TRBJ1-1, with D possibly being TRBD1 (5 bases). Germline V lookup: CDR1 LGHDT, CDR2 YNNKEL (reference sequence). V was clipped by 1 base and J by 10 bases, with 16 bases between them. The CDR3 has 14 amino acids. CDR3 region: CASSQGGVPPRAFF. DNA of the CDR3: TGTGCCAGCAGCCAAGGAGGGGTCCCCCCGAGAGCTTTCTTT.

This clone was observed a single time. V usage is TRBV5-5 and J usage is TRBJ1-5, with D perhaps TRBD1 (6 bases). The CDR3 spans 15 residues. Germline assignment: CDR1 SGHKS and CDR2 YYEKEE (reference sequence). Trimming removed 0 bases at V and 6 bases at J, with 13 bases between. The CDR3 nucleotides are TGTGCCAGCAGCTTGGCGGGGGGCCTTGTTCAGCCCCAGCATTTT. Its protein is CASSLAGGLVQPQHF.

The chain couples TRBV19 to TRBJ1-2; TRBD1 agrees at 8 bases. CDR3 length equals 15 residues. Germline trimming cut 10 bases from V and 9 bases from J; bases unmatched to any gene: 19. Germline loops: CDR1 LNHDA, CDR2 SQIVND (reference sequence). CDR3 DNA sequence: TGTGCCACTGGGAGGACAGGGAGTTTTGGTATGAGCTACACCTTC. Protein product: CATGRTGSFGMSYTF.

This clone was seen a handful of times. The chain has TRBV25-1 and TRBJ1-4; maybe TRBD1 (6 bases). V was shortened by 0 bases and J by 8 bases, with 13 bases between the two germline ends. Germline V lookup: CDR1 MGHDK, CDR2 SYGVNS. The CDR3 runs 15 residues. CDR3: CASSEYTGHNEKLFF. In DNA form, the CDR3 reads TGTGCCAGCAGTGAATATACGGGACATAACGAAAAACTGTTTTTT.

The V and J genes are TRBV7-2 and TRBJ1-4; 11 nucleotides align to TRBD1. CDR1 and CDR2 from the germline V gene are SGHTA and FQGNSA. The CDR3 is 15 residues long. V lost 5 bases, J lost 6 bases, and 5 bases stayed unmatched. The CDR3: CASSPGQGEHEKLFF. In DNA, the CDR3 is TGTGCCAGCAGCCCGGGACAGGGGGAACATGAAAAACTGTTTTTT. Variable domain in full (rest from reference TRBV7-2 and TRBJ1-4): GAGVSQSPSNKVTEKGKDVELRCDPISGHTALYWYRQSLGQGLEFLIYFQGNSAPDKSGLPSDRFSAERTGGSVSTLTIQRTQQEDSAVYLCASSPGQGEHEKLFFGSGTQLSVL.

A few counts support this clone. The CDR3 DNA is TGTGCCAGCAATCGGGACACCGGGGAGCTGTTTTTT. Amino acid sequence: CASNRDTGELFF. The chain recombines TRBV6-6 with TRBJ2-2, with unresolved D. Germline V gene sequence: CDR1 MNHNY, CDR2 SVGAGI (reference sequence). Trimming shortened V by 7 bases and J by 3 bases, and 6 bases separated the two germline ends. There are 12 residues in the CDR3.

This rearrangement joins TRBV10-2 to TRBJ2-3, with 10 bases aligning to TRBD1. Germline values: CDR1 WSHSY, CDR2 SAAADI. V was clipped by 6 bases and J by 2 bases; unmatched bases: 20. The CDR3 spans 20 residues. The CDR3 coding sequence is TGCGCCAGCAGCCATATACCAGGACAGGGGGTCCTAGGAGTCACAGATACGCAGTATTTT. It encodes CASSHIPGQGVLGVTDTQYF.

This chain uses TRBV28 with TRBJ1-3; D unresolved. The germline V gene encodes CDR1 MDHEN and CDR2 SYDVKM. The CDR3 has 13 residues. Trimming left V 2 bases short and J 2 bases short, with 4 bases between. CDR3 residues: CASSLSAGNTIYF. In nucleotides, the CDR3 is TGTGCCAGCAGTTTAAGCGCTGGAAACACCATATATTTT.

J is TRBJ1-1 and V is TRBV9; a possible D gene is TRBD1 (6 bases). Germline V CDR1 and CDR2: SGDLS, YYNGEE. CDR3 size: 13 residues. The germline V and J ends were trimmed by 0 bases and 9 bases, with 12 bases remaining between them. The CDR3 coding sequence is TGTGCCAGCAGCGTAGTCCCCCAGGGGCAAGCTTTCTTT. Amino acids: CASSVVPQGQAFF.

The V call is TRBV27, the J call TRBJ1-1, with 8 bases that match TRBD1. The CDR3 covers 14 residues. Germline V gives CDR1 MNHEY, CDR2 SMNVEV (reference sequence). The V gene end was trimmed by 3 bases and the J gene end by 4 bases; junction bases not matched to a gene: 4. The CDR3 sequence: CASSFRDRSTEAFF. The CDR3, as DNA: TGTGCCAGCAGTTTCCGGGACAGGAGCACTGAAGCTTTCTTT.

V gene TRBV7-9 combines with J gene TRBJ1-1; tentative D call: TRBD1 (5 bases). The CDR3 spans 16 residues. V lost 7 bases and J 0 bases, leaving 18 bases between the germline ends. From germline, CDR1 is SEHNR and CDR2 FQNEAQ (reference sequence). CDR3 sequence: CASTAGTMGMNTEAFF. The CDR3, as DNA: TGTGCCAGCACCGCCGGGACCATGGGAATGAACACTGAAGCTTTCTTT.

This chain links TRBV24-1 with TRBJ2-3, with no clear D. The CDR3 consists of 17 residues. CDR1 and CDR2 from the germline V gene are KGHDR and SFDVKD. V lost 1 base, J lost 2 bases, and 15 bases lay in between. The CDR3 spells CATSDFEGPLNTDTQYF. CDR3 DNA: TGTGCCACCAGTGATTTTGAAGGACCCCTGAACACAGATACGCAGTATTTT.

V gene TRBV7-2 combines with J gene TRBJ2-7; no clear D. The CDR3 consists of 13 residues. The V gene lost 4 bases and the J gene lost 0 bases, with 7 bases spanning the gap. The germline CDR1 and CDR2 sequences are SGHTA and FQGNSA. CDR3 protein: CASSSPRSYEQYF. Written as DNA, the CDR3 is TGTGCCAGCAGCTCCCCTCGCTCCTACGAGCAGTACTTC.

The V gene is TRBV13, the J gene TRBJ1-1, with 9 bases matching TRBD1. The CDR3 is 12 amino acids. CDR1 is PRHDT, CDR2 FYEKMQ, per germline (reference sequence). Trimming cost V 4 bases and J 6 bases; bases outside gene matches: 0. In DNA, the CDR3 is TGTGCCAGCAGCTGGACAGGGGCTGAAGCTTTCTTT. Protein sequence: CASSWTGAEAFF.

CDR3 DNA sequence: TGTGCCAGCAGCTCAGGTTTCGGAAATCAGCCCCAGCATTTT. Its translation is CASSSGFGNQPQHF. This chain connects TRBV6-5 to TRBJ1-5; D is unresolved. This CDR3 is built from 14 residues. With 6 bases removed from V and 4 bases from J, the gap between germline ends came to 13 bases. Germline CDR1 and CDR2: MNHEY and SVGAGI.